This TCR beta chain was documented in a study of CD4+ T cells in melanoma. Overall study findings and caveats: CD8+ T cell, macrophage and B cell function reportedly correlated with neoantigen-specific CD4+ T cells. Reportedly, melanoma neoantigen-specific CD4+ T cells showed varied differentiation states.

The CDR3 is 16 amino acids. V lost 5 bases to trimming and J lost 4 bases; unmatched junction nucleotides: 10. Per the germline V gene, CDR1 is WNHNN and CDR2 is SYGVQD (reference sequence). About this clone itself: Its antigen is currently unknown.

Sequencing used immunoSEQ multiplex PCR; TCRdb keeps in-frame clones, though not all of them. The table has more than 90,000 clones, around 93% seen once. The rearrangement links TRBV10-1 to TRBJ2-1, with 8 bases matching TRBD1. Sequences were obtained from peripheral blood. The TCR sequence derives from a human donor with melanoma. CDR3 region: CASSPNLGQVYNEQFF. The CDR3 DNA sequence: TGCGCCAGCAGTCCAAACTTGGGACAGGTATACAATGAGCAGTTCTTC.